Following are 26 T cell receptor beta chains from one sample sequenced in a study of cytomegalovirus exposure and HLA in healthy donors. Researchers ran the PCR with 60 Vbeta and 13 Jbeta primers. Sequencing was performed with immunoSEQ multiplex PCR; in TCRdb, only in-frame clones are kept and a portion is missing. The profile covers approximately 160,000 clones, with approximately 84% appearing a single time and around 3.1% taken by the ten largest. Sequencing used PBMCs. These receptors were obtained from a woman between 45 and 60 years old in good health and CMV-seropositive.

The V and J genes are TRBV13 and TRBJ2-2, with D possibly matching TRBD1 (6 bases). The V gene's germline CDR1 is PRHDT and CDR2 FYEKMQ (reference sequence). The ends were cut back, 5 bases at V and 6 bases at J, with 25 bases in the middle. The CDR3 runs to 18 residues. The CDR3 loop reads CASSPSSQQGIGAGELFF. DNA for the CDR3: TGTGCCAGCAGCCCTTCCTCCCAGCAGGGGATAGGGGCCGGGGAGCTGTTTTTT.

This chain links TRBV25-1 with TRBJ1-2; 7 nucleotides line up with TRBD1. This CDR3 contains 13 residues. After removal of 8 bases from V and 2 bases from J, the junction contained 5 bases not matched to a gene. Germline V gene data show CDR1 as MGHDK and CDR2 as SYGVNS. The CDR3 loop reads CASQPTGNYGYTF. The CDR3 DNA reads TGTGCCAGCCAACCGACAGGGAACTATGGCTACACCTTC.

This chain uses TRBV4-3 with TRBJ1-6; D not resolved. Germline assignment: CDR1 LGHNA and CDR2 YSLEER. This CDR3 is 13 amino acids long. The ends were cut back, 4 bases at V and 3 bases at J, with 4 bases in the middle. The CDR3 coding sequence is TGCGCCAGCAGCCCCAACTATAATTCACCCCTCCACTTT. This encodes CASSPNYNSPLHF.

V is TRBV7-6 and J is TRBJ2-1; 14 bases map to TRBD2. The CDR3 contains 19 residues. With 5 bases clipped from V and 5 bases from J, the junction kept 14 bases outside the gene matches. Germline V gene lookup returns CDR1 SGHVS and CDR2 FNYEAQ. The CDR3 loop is CASSLRLAGGIMINNEQFF. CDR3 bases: TGTGCCAGCAGCCTCCGACTAGCGGGGGGGATCATGATTAACAATGAGCAGTTCTTC.

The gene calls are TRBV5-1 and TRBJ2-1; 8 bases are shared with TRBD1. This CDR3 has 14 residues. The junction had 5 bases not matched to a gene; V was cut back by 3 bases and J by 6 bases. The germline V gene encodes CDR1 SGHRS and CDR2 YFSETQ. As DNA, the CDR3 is TGCGCCAGCAGCTCGATACAGGGGGTCAATGAGCAGTTCTTC. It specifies CASSSIQGVNEQFF.

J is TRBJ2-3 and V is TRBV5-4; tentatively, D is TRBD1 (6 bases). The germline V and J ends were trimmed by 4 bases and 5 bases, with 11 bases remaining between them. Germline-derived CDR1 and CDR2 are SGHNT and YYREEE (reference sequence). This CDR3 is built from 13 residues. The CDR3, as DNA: TGTGCCAGCAGCCCGCAGGGGATAGATACGCAGTATTTT. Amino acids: CASSPQGIDTQYF.

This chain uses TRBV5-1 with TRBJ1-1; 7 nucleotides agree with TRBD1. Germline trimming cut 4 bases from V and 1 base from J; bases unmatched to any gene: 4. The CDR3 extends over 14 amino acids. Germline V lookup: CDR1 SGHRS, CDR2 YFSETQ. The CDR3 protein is CASSTGTANTEAFF. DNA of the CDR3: TGCGCCAGCAGCACCGGGACAGCGAACACTGAAGCTTTCTTT.

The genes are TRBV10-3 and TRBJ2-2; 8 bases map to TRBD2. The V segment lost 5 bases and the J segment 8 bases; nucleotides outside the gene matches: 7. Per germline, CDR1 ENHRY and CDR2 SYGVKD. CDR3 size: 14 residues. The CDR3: CAISTSGGEGELFF. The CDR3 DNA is TGTGCCATCAGTACCTCGGGAGGGGAGGGGGAGCTGTTTTTT.

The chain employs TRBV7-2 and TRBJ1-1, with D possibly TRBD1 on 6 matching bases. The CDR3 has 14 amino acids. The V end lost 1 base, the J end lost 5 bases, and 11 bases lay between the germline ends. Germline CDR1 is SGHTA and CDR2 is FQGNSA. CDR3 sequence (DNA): TGTGCCAGCAGCTTAGACAGGGTTCGGACTGAAGCTTTCTTT. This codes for CASSLDRVRTEAFF.

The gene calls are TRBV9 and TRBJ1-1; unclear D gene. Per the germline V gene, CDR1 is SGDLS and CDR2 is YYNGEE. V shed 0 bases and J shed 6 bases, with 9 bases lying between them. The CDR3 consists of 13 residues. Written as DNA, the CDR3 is TGTGCCAGCAGCGTAGTGAGGGAGGCTGAAGCTTTCTTT. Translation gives CASSVVREAEAFF.

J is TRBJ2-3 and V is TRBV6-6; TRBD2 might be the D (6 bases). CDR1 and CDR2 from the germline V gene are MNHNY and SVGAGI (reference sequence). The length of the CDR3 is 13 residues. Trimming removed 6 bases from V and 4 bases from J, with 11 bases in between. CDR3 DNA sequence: TGTGCCAGCAGGGGGGGTGCGGCAGATACGCAGTATTTT. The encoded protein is CASRGGAADTQYF.

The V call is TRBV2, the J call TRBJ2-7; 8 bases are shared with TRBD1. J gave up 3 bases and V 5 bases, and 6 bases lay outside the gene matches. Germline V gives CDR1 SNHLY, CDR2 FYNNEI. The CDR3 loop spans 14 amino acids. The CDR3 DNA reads TGTGCCAGCAGTCCCGGACAGGGAAGCTACGAGCAGTACTTC. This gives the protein CASSPGQGSYEQYF.

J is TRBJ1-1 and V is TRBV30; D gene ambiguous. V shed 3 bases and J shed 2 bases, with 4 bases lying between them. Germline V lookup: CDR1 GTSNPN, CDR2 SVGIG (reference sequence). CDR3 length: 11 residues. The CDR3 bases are TGTGCCTGGAGGGCAAACACTGAAGCTTTCTTT. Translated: CAWRANTEAFF.

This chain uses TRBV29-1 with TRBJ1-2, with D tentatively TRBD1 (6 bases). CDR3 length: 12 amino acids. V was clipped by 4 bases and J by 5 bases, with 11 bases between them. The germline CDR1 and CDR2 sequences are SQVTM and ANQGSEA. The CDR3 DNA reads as TGCAGCGTTGGGGGGGGCGCATATGGCTACACCTTC. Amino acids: CSVGGGAYGYTF.

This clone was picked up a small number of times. This chain's CDR3 is CASGRDRNTEAFF. The CDR3 nucleotides read TGTGCCAGCGGTAGGGACAGGAACACTGAAGCTTTCTTT. The genes are TRBV2 and TRBJ1-1; the match to TRBD1 covers 7 bases. Germline V lookup: CDR1 SNHLY, CDR2 FYNNEI. This CDR3 has 13 residues. Trimming removed 8 bases from V and 1 base from J; junction bases left unmatched: 4. Looking up the rest from reference TRBV2 and TRBJ1-1 gives the full variable domain: EPEVTQTPSHQVTQMGQEVILRCVPISNHLYFYWYRQILGQKVEFLVSFYNNEISEKSEIFDDQFSVERPDGSNFTLKIRSTKLEDSAMYFCASGRDRNTEAFFGQGTRLTVV.

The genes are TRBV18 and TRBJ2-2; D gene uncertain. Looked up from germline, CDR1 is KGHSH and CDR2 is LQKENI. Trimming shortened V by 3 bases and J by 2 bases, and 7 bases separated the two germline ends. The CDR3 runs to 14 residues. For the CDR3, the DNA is TGTGCCAGCTCACCCAGCGCTAACACCGGGGAGCTGTTTTTT. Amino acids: CASSPSANTGELFF. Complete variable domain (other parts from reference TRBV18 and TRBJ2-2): NAGVMQNPRHLVRRRGQEARLRCSPMKGHSHVYWYRQLPEEGLKFMVYLQKENIIDESGMPKERFSAEFPKEGPSILRIQQVVRGDSAAYFCASSPSANTGELFFGEGSRLTVL.

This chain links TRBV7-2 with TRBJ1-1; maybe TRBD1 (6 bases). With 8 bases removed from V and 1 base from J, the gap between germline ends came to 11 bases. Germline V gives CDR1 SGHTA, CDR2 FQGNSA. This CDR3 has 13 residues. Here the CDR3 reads CASPTGSNTEAFF. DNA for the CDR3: TGTGCCAGCCCAACAGGGTCGAACACTGAAGCTTTCTTT.

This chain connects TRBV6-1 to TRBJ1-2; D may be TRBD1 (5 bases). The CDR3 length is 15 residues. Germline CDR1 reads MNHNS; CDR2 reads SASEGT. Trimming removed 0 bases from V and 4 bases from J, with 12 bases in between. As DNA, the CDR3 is TGTGCCAGCAGTGAAGCGTGGTCGGGGGGCTATGGCTACACCTTC. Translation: CASSEAWSGGYGYTF.

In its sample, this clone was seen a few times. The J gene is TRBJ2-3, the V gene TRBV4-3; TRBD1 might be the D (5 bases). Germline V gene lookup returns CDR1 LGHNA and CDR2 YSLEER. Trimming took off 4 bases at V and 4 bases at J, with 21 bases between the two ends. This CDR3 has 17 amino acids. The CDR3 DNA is TGCGCCAGCAGCCGGGATCCCCCCCAGGGTATTCCAGATACGCAGTATTTT. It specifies CASSRDPPQGIPDTQYF.

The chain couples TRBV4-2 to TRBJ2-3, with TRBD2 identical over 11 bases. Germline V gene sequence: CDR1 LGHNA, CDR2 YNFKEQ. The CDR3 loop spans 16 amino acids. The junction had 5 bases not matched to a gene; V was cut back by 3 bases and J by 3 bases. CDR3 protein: CASSQEVAGGTDTQYF. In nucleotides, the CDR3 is TGTGCCAGCAGCCAGGAAGTAGCGGGAGGGACAGATACGCAGTATTTT.

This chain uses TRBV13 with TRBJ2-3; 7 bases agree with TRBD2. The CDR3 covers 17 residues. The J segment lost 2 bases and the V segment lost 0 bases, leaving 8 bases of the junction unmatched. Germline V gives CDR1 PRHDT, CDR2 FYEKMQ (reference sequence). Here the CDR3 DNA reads TGTGCCAGCAGCTTAGGGAGCGGGATGGTCCACACAGATACGCAGTATTTT. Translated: CASSLGSGMVHTDTQYF.

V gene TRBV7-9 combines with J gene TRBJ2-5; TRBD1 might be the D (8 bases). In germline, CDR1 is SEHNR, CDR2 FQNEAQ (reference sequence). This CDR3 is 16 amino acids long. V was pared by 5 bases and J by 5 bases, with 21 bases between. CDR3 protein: CASSGRVDRDGETQYF. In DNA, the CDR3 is TGTGCCAGCAGCGGGAGGGTGGACAGGGACGGCGAGACCCAGTACTTC.

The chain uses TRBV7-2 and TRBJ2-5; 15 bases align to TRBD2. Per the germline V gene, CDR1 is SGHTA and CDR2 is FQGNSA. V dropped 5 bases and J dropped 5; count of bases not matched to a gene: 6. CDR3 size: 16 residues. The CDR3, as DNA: TGTGCCAGCAGCCTACAAGGGACTAGCGGGGGGGAGACCCAGTACTTC. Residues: CASSLQGTSGGETQYF.

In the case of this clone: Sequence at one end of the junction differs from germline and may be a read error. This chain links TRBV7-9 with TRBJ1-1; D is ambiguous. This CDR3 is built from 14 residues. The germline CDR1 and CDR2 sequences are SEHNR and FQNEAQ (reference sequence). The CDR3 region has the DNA TGTGCCAGCAGCCCCCTAGGATCGAACACTGAAACTTTCTTT. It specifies CASSPLGSNTETFF.

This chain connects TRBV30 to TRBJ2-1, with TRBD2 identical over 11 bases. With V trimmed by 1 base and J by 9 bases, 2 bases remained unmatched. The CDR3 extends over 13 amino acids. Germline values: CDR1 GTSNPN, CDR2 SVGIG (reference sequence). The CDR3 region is CAWSGLAGGEQFF. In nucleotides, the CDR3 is TGTGCCTGGAGTGGGCTAGCGGGAGGTGAGCAGTTCTTC.

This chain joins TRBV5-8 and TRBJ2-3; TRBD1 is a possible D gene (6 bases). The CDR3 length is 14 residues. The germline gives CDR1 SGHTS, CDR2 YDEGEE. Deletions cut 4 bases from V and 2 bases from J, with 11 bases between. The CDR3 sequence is CASSQQGTTDTQYF. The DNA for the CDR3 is TGTGCCAGCAGCCAACAGGGAACCACAGATACGCAGTATTTT.